The 20 T cell receptor beta chains below come from one sample, sequenced in a study of T cell responses to AZD1222 COVID-19 vaccine. Only in-frame clones appear in the TCRdb table, and some are missing; sequencing was by immunoSEQ multiplex PCR. This sample yields 75,000 to 100,000 clones, of which more than 75% are seen a single time; less than 3.5% belongs to the top ten. This specimen consisted of peripheral blood, obtained on day 0 of AZD1222 vaccination. The origin of the receptors is an adult in good health.

This clone was seen a single time. The gene calls are TRBV30 and TRBJ1-1, with D unclear. The CDR3 consists of 12 residues. The V gene's germline CDR1 is GTSNPN and CDR2 SVGIG (reference sequence). Trimming cost V 4 bases and J 10 bases, with 16 bases left between them. As DNA, the CDR3 is TGTGCCTGGATTCCCGGAGAGGGTGTAGCTTTCTTT. It translates to CAWIPGEGVAFF.

Here the CDR3 DNA reads TGTGCCAGCAGCCTTCGGACTAGCGGGAGTAACGAGCAGTACTTC. Translation gives CASSLRTSGSNEQYF. The chain carries TRBV7-2 and TRBJ2-7; TRBD2 aligns across 13 bases. The CDR3 length is 15 residues. Germline V gene lookup returns CDR1 SGHTA and CDR2 FQGNSA. V gave up 5 bases and J gave up 5 bases; unmatched junction bases: 6.

The rearrangement links TRBV27 to TRBJ1-2, with TRBD1 matching over 7 bases. The germline CDR1 and CDR2 sequences are MNHEY and SMNVEV (reference sequence). CDR3 length: 12 amino acids. With 2 bases clipped from V and 6 bases from J, the junction kept 0 bases outside the gene matches. The CDR3 protein is CASSLQGDGYTF. CDR3 nucleotide sequence: TGTGCCAGCAGTTTACAGGGGGATGGCTACACCTTC.

Only a few counts were recorded for this clone. This rearrangement joins TRBV24-1 to TRBJ1-2, with 7 bases that match TRBD1. Germline V gene data show CDR1 as KGHDR and CDR2 as SFDVKD. The ends lost 8 bases at V and 6 bases at J; junction bases unmatched: 11. The CDR3 has 14 residues. CDR3 in amino acids: CATTGTDTRDGYTF. CDR3 nucleotides: TGTGCCACCACCGGGACAGATACGAGGGATGGCTACACCTTC.

This clone was recorded a few times. The genes are TRBV6-5 and TRBJ1-2, with TRBD1 matching 9 bases. V lost 6 bases and J lost 5; bases outside the gene matches: 10. The germline CDR1 and CDR2 sequences are MNHEY and SVGAGI. This CDR3 region has 15 residues. The CDR3 loop reads CASRTWDRVAYGYTF. CDR3 nucleotides: TGTGCCAGCAGAACATGGGACAGGGTTGCGTATGGCTACACCTTC.

This chain connects TRBV7-2 to TRBJ1-5, with D unresolved. Germline V CDR1 and CDR2: SGHTA, FQGNSA. V was shortened by 1 base and J by 6 bases, with 7 bases between the two germline ends. This CDR3 region has 13 residues. CDR3 in amino acids: CASSLVMVQPQHF. As DNA, the CDR3 is TGTGCCAGCAGCTTAGTGATGGTTCAGCCCCAGCATTTT. Supplemented by reference TRBV7-2 and TRBJ1-5, the full variable domain reads GAGVSQSPSNKVTEKGKDVELRCDPISGHTALYWYRQSLGQGLEFLIYFQGNSAPDKSGLPSDRFSAERTGGSVSTLTIQRTQQEDSAVYLCASSLVMVQPQHFGDGTRLSIL.

The DNA of the CDR3 is TGTGCCAGCAGCTTACGGGGCGGGAGGACAGATACGCAGTATTTT. Translated, it gives CASSLRGGRTDTQYF. V is TRBV11-2 and J is TRBJ2-3; 8 bases are a match to TRBD2. V lost 2 bases to trimming and J lost 3 bases; unmatched junction nucleotides: 4. The V gene's germline CDR1 is SGHAT and CDR2 FQNNGV. The CDR3 loop spans 15 amino acids.

The J gene is TRBJ2-5, the V gene TRBV7-9; TRBD2 agrees at 10 bases. There are 16 residues in the CDR3. Germline-derived CDR1 and CDR2 are SEHNR and FQNEAQ (reference sequence). Trimming cost V 3 bases and J 1 base; bases outside gene matches: 5. The CDR3 spells CASSFPGLATQETQYF. DNA of the CDR3: TGTGCCAGCAGCTTCCCGGGACTAGCGACCCAAGAGACCCAGTACTTC.

The count of this clone is one. This chain uses TRBV6-6 with TRBJ1-1, with a possible D match to TRBD1 (6 bases). V was trimmed by 6 bases and J by 1 base, leaving 12 bases between them. The V gene's germline CDR1 is MNHNY and CDR2 SVGAGI (reference sequence). This CDR3 spans 14 amino acids. In DNA, the CDR3 is TGTGCCAGCAGCCGGGACACGGAGAACACTGAAGCTTTCTTT. As protein: CASSRDTENTEAFF.

The J gene is TRBJ2-7, the V gene TRBV29-1, with a tentative D call TRBD1 (6 bases). CDR1 SQVTM and CDR2 ANQGSEA come from the germline V gene. V shed 5 bases and J shed 7 bases, with 12 bases lying between them. The CDR3 is 11 residues long. The CDR3, as DNA: TGCAGCGTTCAAGGGGGAAGAGAGCAGTACTTC. This translates into CSVQGGREQYF.

This chain uses TRBV10-1 with TRBJ2-7; D is possibly TRBD1 (5 bases). CDR3 size: 16 residues. CDR1 and CDR2 (germline): WNHNN, SYGVQD (reference sequence). Trimming left V 0 bases short and J 0 bases short, with 12 bases between. Here the CDR3 DNA reads TGCGCCAGCAGTGAGTCTATAGGGGCAGACTCCTACGAGCAGTACTTC. Translation: CASSESIGADSYEQYF.

V gene TRBV4-1 combines with J gene TRBJ1-5; possibly TRBD1 for D (5 bases). The CDR3 is 17 residues long. Trimming stripped 3 bases from V and 0 bases from J, with 15 bases between. Germline assignment: CDR1 MGHRA and CDR2 YSYEKL. CDR3 loop: CASSQEKGETSNQPQHF. The CDR3 coding sequence is TGCGCCAGCAGCCAGGAGAAAGGGGAGACTAGCAATCAGCCCCAGCATTTT.

The CDR3 here is CASSHGGVQGWYGYTF. Here the CDR3 DNA reads TGTGCCAGCAGCCACGGTGGGGTCCAGGGCTGGTATGGCTACACCTTC. The chain carries TRBV5-5 and TRBJ1-2; TRBD1 is a possible D gene (5 bases). CDR1 is SGHKS and CDR2 is YYEKEE in the germline V gene (reference sequence). Trimming took 4 bases from V and 5 from J, leaving 21 bases between them. The CDR3 runs to 16 residues.

The chain employs TRBV5-1 and TRBJ2-1, with TRBD2 identical over 7 bases. The V segment lost 5 bases and the J segment 4 bases; nucleotides outside the gene matches: 3. Germline-derived CDR1 and CDR2 are SGHRS and YFSETQ. The CDR3 covers 13 residues. CDR3 sequence: CASRTSLYNEQFF. CDR3 coding DNA: TGCGCCAGCAGGACTAGCTTGTACAATGAGCAGTTCTTC.

The chain couples TRBV28 to TRBJ2-3, with 9 bases identical to TRBD1. This CDR3 is built from 14 residues. V trimming: 5 bases; J trimming: 5 bases; junction bases outside the gene matches: 5. The germline V gene has CDR1 MDHEN and CDR2 SYDVKM. CDR3 in DNA: TGTGCCAGCAGTCGGACAGGGGCAATAGATACGCAGTATTTT. It codes for CASSRTGAIDTQYF. The entire variable domain, with the rest obtained from reference TRBV28 and TRBJ2-3, is as follows: DVKVTQSSRYLVKRTGEKVFLECVQDMDHENMFWYRQDPGLGLRLIYFSYDVKMKEKGDIPEGYSVSREKKERFSLILESASTNQTSMYLCASSRTGAIDTQYFGPGTRLTVL.

This chain joins TRBV9 and TRBJ2-5, with 10 bases identical to TRBD2. Trimming cost V 0 bases and J 5 bases; bases outside gene matches: 7. The CDR3 covers 16 residues. Germline loops: CDR1 SGDLS, CDR2 YYNGEE. CDR3 DNA: TGTGCCAGCAGCGTAGATCCTAGCGGGAGTAGGGAGACCCAGTACTTC. This translates into CASSVDPSGSRETQYF. Full variable domain (rest looked up from reference TRBV9 and TRBJ2-5): DSGVTQTPKHLITATGQRVTLRCSPRSGDLSVYWYQQSLDQGLQFLIQYYNGEERAKGNILERFSAQQFPDLHSELNLSSLELGDSALYFCASSVDPSGSRETQYFGPGTRLLVL.

This chain uses TRBV19 with TRBJ1-1; D not resolved. Per the germline V gene, CDR1 is LNHDA and CDR2 is SQIVND (reference sequence). The CDR3 is 13 amino acids. Trimming took off 3 bases at V and 3 bases at J, with 8 bases between the two ends. The DNA for the CDR3 is TGTGCCAGTAGTATGTTTACCTACACTGAAGCTTTCTTT. Translated: CASSMFTYTEAFF.

This chain links TRBV7-9 with TRBJ1-2; D unclear. The CDR3 is 11 amino acids. CDR1 and CDR2 from the germline V gene are SEHNR and FQNEAQ (reference sequence). V lost 3 bases and J 4 bases, leaving 3 bases between the germline ends. CDR3 coding DNA: TGTGCCAGCAGCTTCGGCTATGGCTACACCTTC. Protein: CASSFGYGYTF.

This chain uses TRBV6-6 with TRBJ2-1, with D possibly called TRBD1 or TRBD2 (5 bases each). The germline gives CDR1 MNHNY, CDR2 SVGAGI (reference sequence). Trimming stripped 0 bases from V and 3 bases from J, with 9 bases between. This CDR3 region has 15 residues. CDR3 in amino acids: CASSYSGTNYNEQFF. The DNA for the CDR3 is TGTGCCAGCAGTTACTCTGGGACCAACTACAATGAGCAGTTCTTC.

The J gene is TRBJ1-5, the V gene TRBV5-4; D is unresolved. CDR3 size: 13 residues. Per germline, CDR1 SGHNT and CDR2 YYREEE (reference sequence). The V end lost 0 bases, the J end lost 5 bases, and 6 bases lay between the germline ends. The CDR3 nucleotides are TGTGCCAGCAGCTTGGATAGAGATCAGCCCCAGCATTTT. As protein: CASSLDRDQPQHF.